Below, 21 T cell receptor beta chains from the same sample are listed, as sequenced in a study of post-analysis software for immune sequencing data. General observations from the study: TRBV5-6, TRBV5-1 and TRBV20-1 were among four or five TRBV segments more frequent in patients than controls.

These TCRs are of unknown antigen specificity. Incorporated into the TCR beta cDNA libraries were unique molecular identifiers, which served to reduce PCR and sequencing biases. TCRdb re-called the PCR reads with MiXCR, one entry per CDR3 protein. The sample lists some 890,000 distinct CDR3 sequences, roughly 58% occurring once. Sequencing was done on a sample of blood. These receptor sequences come from a girl under 18 with multiple sclerosis.

This chain joins TRBV27 and TRBJ2-5, with TRBD1 as a possible D gene (6 bases). Trimming left V 6 bases short and J 1 base short, with 24 bases between. The germline V gene has CDR1 MNHEY and CDR2 SMNVEV (reference sequence). This CDR3 contains 18 residues. CDR3 protein: CASSKQSGARAPQETQYF. As DNA, the CDR3 is TGTGCCAGCAGCAAACAGTCAGGGGCCCGCGCCCCCCAAGAGACCCAGTACTTC.

This clonotype showed up just a few times. V usage is TRBV6-5 and J usage is TRBJ1-2; D call uncertain. The V end was cut by 5 bases, the J end by 2 bases, with 12 bases between. This CDR3 comprises 14 residues. The germline V gene has CDR1 MNHEY and CDR2 SVGAGI. The CDR3 nucleotides are TGTGCCAGCAGTCCTTATGGCCCAAACTATGGCTACACCTTC. Amino acid sequence: CASSPYGPNYGYTF.

The chain joins TRBV12-3 or TRBV12-4 to TRBJ2-7; 8 nucleotides align to TRBD1. Unmatched junction bases numbered 12, after V lost 1 base and J lost 7 bases. There are 16 residues in the CDR3. The CDR3 protein is CASSLGRDRSRKEQYF. The CDR3 nucleotides are TGTGCCAGCAGTTTAGGCCGGGACAGGTCGAGAAAGGAGCAGTACTTC.

This chain links TRBV7-3 with TRBJ1-6, with D perhaps matching TRBD1 (5 bases). The CDR3 is 12 residues long. In germline, CDR1 is SGHTA, CDR2 FQGTGA. Trimming left V 4 bases short and J 14 bases short, with 12 bases between. CDR3 DNA: TGTGCCAGCAGCTCCCCCGGGGGAACCCTCCACTTT. This gives the protein CASSSPGGTLHF. The variable domain in full, completed from reference TRBV7-3 and TRBJ1-6, reads GAGVSQTPSNKVTEKGKYVELRCDPISGHTALYWYRQSLGQGPEFLIYFQGTGAADDSGLPNDRFFAVRPEGSVSTLKIQRTERGDSAVYLCASSSPGGTLHFGNGTRLTVT.

The gene calls are TRBV9 and TRBJ1-4; TRBD1 agrees at 11 bases. This CDR3 spans 17 amino acids. V shed 4 bases and J 0 bases; nucleotides not matched to a gene: 5. CDR1 and CDR2 (germline): SGDLS, YYNGEE. CDR3 bases: TGTGCCAGCAGCTTATGGACAGGGGGCGCAACTAATGAAAAACTGTTTTTT. Translated: CASSLWTGGATNEKLFF. Looking up the rest from reference TRBV9 and TRBJ1-4 gives the full variable domain: DSGVTQTPKHLITATGQRVTLRCSPRSGDLSVYWYQQSLDQGLQFLIQYYNGEERAKGNILERFSAQQFPDLHSELNLSSLELGDSALYFCASSLWTGGATNEKLFFGSGTQLSVL.

CDR3 sequence reads: CSARAVGAGGKSSFEQYF. Here the CDR3 DNA reads TGCAGTGCTAGAGCCGTCGGGGCGGGAGGGAAAAGTTCTTTCGAGCAGTACTTC. J is TRBJ2-7 and V is TRBV20-1, with 9 bases that match TRBD2. The CDR3 contains 18 residues. Trimming took 1 base from V and 6 from J; bases not matched to a gene: 19. Germline-derived CDR1 and CDR2 are DFQATT and SNEGSKA (reference sequence).

In its sample, this clonotype was seen once. At one of its ends the junction is not consistent with the germline gene, which may arise from a read error. The rearrangement uses TRBV7-3 and TRBJ2-5, with D tentatively TRBD2 (5 bases). Germline lookup yields CDR1 SGHTA and CDR2 FQGTGA. CDR3 length: 13 residues. The CDR3 DNA follows: TGTGCCAACAGCTTATCCGGGGAAGAGACCCAGTACTTC. The encoded protein is CANSLSGEETQYF. Looking up the rest from reference TRBV7-3 and TRBJ2-5 gives the full variable domain: GAGVSQTPSNKVTEKGKYVELRCDPISGHTALYWYRQSLGQGPEFLIYFQGTGAADDSGLPNDRFFAVRPEGSVSTLKIQRTERGDSAVYLCANSLSGEETQYFGPGTRLLVL.

V and J are TRBV20-1 and TRBJ2-1, with 7 bases that match TRBD1. With V trimmed by 6 bases and J by 0 bases, 8 bases remained unmatched. From germline, CDR1 is DFQATT and CDR2 SNEGSKA (reference sequence). This CDR3 comprises 15 residues. The CDR3 DNA follows: TGCAGTGCATCGGGACAGTCGAGCTCCTACAATGAGCAGTTCTTC. Protein: CSASGQSSSYNEQFF.

This clonotype was recorded a few times. The V call is TRBV6-5, the J call TRBJ2-7; TRBD1 matches at 8 bases. The CDR3 runs to 12 residues. Trimming took 11 bases from V and 2 from J; bases not matched to a gene: 5. Germline lookup yields CDR1 MNHEY and CDR2 SVGAGI. This CDR3 is CASRTGTYEQYF. As DNA, the CDR3 is TGTGCCTCTAGGACAGGGACCTACGAGCAGTACTTC.

The V gene is TRBV27, the J gene TRBJ2-6; D tentatively fits TRBD1 or TRBD2 (5 bases each). The CDR3 sequence is 17 residues long. V lost 0 bases and J 0 bases, leaving 9 bases between the germline ends. Germline loops: CDR1 MNHEY, CDR2 SMNVEV (reference sequence). As DNA, the CDR3 is TGTGCCAGCAGTTTATCGGGACCAAGCTCTGGGGCCAACGTCCTGACTTTC. Residues: CASSLSGPSSGANVLTF.

V usage is TRBV29-1 and J usage is TRBJ1-1; D is unresolved. V was cut by 4 bases and J by 6 bases, with 15 bases left in between. This CDR3 comprises 13 residues. Germline loops: CDR1 SQVTM, CDR2 ANQGSEA. In DNA, the CDR3 is TGCAGCGTTGGAGGGAGGGAAAAACCTGAAGCTTTCTTT. Translated, it gives CSVGGREKPEAFF. The full variable domain, completed using reference TRBV29-1 and TRBJ1-1, is SAVISQKPSRDICQRGTSLTIQCQVDSQVTMMFWYRQQPGQSLTLIATANQGSEATYESGFVIDKFPISRPNLTFSTLTVSNMSPEDSSIYLCSVGGREKPEAFFGQGTRLTVV.

This clonotype appeared a single time. V gene TRBV4-1 combines with J gene TRBJ2-1, with D possibly TRBD2 on 5 matching bases. Judging by the DNA end, TRBJ2-7 fits better; the J call may be wrong. Per germline, CDR1 MGHRA and CDR2 YSYEKL. The length of the CDR3 is 17 residues. CDR3 in DNA: TGCGCCAGCAGCCAAGAGGGCACGGGGAGCTCCTACAATGAGCAGTACTTC. This gives the protein CASSQEGTGSSYNEQYF.

On this clonotype: An end of the junction does not agree with germline; a read error may underlie this. The chain links TRBV7-9 to TRBJ2-2; 8 positions match TRBD2. Germline CDR1 and CDR2: SEHNR and FQNEAQ (reference sequence). The CDR3 loop spans 16 amino acids. This CDR3 reads CASSSTSGRNAGELFF. In DNA, the CDR3 is TGTGCCAGCAGCTCCACTAGCGGTCGGAACGCCGGGGAGCTGTTTTTT.

In this sample, this clonotype turned up a few times. This sequence joins TRBV7-8 and TRBJ2-1; 7 bases align to TRBD1. The V gene's germline CDR1 is SGHVS and CDR2 FQNEAQ. V gave up 5 bases and J gave up 1 base; unmatched junction bases: 8. CDR3 length: 16 amino acids. CDR3 sequence reads: CASSRTTGRSYNEQFF. CDR3 nucleotide sequence: TGTGCCAGCAGCCGGACGACAGGGCGTTCCTACAATGAGCAGTTCTTC.

The chain employs TRBV29-1 and TRBJ2-7; D is tentatively TRBD1 or TRBD2 (7 bases each). In germline, CDR1 is SQVTM, CDR2 ANQGSEA. The V end lost 2 bases, the J end lost 2 bases, and 10 bases lay between the germline ends. The CDR3 runs 13 residues. The CDR3 DNA sequence: TGCAGCGTTGAACAGGGGGGGACCTACGAGCAGTACTTC. This translates into CSVEQGGTYEQYF.

The J gene is TRBJ2-1, the V gene TRBV7-8; unclear D gene. Germline CDR1 reads SGHVS; CDR2 reads FQNEAQ. The V end lost 3 bases, the J end lost 8 bases, and 17 bases lay between the germline ends. The CDR3 spans 15 residues. The CDR3: CASSFGQPEVDEQFF. The DNA of the CDR3 is TGTGCCAGCAGCTTCGGTCAGCCCGAGGTGGATGAGCAGTTCTTC.

The chain couples TRBV5-1 to TRBJ2-5, with D maybe TRBD1 (5 bases). V was pared by 5 bases and J by 5 bases, with 7 bases between. From germline, CDR1 is SGHRS and CDR2 YFSETQ. The CDR3 totals 11 residues. The CDR3 spells CASSKGETQYF. As DNA, the CDR3 is TGCGCCAGCAGTAAGGGGGAGACCCAGTACTTC.

The rearrangement joins TRBV5-1 to TRBJ2-6, with TRBD1 as a possible D gene (6 bases). Germline CDR1 and CDR2: SGHRS and YFSETQ. With 4 bases removed from V and 1 base from J, the gap between germline ends came to 15 bases. The length of the CDR3 is 17 residues. CDR3 bases: TGCGCCAGCAGCAAAAGGCACACAGGGTCTGGGGCCAACGTCCTGACTTTC. Protein sequence: CASSKRHTGSGANVLTF.

CDR3 in DNA: TGCAGTGCCACTAGCGGGGTCGAGACCCAGTACTTC. Protein sequence: CSATSGVETQYF. The chain recombines TRBV20-1 with TRBJ2-5; 10 bases map to TRBD2. The trim removed 6 bases at V and 5 bases at J, leaving 3 bases unmatched. The CDR3 length is 12 residues. Germline V gene lookup returns CDR1 DFQATT and CDR2 SNEGSKA (reference sequence).

The chain couples TRBV12-3 or TRBV12-4 to TRBJ1-5; tentatively, D is TRBD1 (6 bases). V was pared by 4 bases and J by 0 bases, with 19 bases between. The CDR3 sequence is 18 residues long. The CDR3 region is CASSSRDKGDISNQPQHF. As DNA, the CDR3 is TGTGCCAGCAGTTCCCGGGACAAGGGGGATATTAGCAATCAGCCCCAGCATTTT.

The V and J genes are TRBV7-9 and TRBJ2-5, with D unclear. Matching the DNA end better, TRBJ2-7 makes the J call doubtful. CDR3 size: 14 residues. Germline V gene lookup returns CDR1 SEHNR and CDR2 FQNEAQ (reference sequence). The CDR3 nucleotides are TGTGCCAGCAGCTTAACGGACGATACCTACGAGCAGTACTTC. This gives the protein CASSLTDDTYEQYF.